This entry features one TCR beta chain sequence. Original processing notes: Quantification of nucleated cells was approximated via reference gene primer amplification. Assay: immunoSEQ multiplex PCR; the TCRdb copy retains only in-frame clones and omits some. V, J and clone size are those of that table, while D and trimming were read from the DNA. The sample yields roughly 200,000 clones, roughly 86% seen once. J gave up 5 bases and V 2 bases, and 5 bases lay outside the gene matches. Germline V gives CDR1 SGHVS, CDR2 FNYEAQ. The CDR3 is made up of 16 amino acids. Grouping used clinical history reported by participants in a survey and questionnaire. The data were taken from a study of blood T cell repertoires in COVID-19.

The chain combines TRBV7-6 with TRBJ2-1, with 11 bases fitting TRBD2. The sequencing sample was made of PBMCs or T cells enriched from blood (not recorded which). This clonotype was obtained from a man aged 35 to 55 with acute COVID-19. The CDR3 spells CASSLPSGRFDNEQFF. CDR3 in DNA: TGTGCCAGCAGCTTACCTAGCGGGAGGTTTGACAATGAGCAGTTCTTC.